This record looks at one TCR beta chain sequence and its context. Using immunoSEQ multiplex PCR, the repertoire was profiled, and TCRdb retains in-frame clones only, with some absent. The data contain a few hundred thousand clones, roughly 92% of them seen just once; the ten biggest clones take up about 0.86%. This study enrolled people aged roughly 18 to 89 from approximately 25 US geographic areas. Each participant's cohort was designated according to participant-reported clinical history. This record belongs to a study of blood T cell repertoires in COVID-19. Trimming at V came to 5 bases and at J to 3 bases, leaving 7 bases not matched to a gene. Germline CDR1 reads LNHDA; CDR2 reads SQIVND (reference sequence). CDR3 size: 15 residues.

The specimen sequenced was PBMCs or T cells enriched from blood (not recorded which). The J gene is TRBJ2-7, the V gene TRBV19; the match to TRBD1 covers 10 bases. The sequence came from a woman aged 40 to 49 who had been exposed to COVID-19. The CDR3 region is CASSPQGTGDYEQYF. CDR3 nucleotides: TGTGCCAGTAGTCCCCAAGGGACAGGGGACTACGAGCAGTACTTC.